The following is a TCR beta chain sequence with its context. Its specificity is unknown. Generated by immunoSEQ multiplex PCR, the TCRdb table keeps only in-frame clones and is missing some. The table records around 58,000 clones, approximately 94% of them present only once. The entry originates in a study of OX40 agonist ivuxolimab in advanced cancers. Study information: Given to patients was ivuxolimab, an agonistic anti-OX40 (CD134) antibody. Whole-study results and caveats: Blood T cells, both CD4+ and CD8+, expanded clonally by week 6 at 0.1 to 3.0 mg/kg.

Sequenced material: CD4+ or CD8+ T cells sorted from blood, taken in a trial of the OX40 agonist ivuxolimab. The clonotype was recovered from an adult with an advanced solid tumor such as melanoma, head and neck, liver or kidney cancer.

Here the CDR3 reads CASSPDRQANEKLFF. Here the CDR3 DNA reads TGTGCCAGCAGCCCCGACCGGCAGGCTAATGAAAAACTGTTTTTT. V is TRBV5-5 and J is TRBJ1-4, with D hard to call. The germline V and J ends were trimmed by 4 bases and 3 bases, with 13 bases remaining between them. CDR3 length equals 15 residues. The germline V gene encodes CDR1 SGHKS and CDR2 YYEKEE (reference sequence).